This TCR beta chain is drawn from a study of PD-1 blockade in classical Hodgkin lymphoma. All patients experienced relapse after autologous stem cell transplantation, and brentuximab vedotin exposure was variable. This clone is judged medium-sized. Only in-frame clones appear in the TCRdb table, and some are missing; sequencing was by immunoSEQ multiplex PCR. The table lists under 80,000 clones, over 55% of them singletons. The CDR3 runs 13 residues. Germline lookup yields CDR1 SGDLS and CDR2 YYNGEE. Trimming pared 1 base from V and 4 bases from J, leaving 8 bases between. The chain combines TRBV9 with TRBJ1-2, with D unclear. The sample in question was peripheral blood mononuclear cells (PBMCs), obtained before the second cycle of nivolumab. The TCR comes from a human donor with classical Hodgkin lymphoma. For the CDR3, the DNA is TGTGCCAGCAGCGTATCAGGATCCTATGGCTACACCTTC. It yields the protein CASSVSGSYGYTF.